This TCR beta chain was identified during a study of blood T cell repertoires in COVID-19. Turning to the study itself: Samples taken during acute and convalescent COVID-19 were collected in the United States, Italy and Spain.

Germline-derived CDR1 and CDR2 are LGHDT and YNNKEL (reference sequence). V was clipped by 0 bases and J by 0 bases; unmatched bases: 4. The CDR3 totals 17 residues. Measured with immunoSEQ multiplex PCR; TCRdb has only the in-frame clones, and not every one. The sample has over 150,000 clones; about 80% are singletons. Individuals drawn from 24 US areas were roughly 18 to 95 years old. In assigning cohorts, the study relied on participant-reported clinical history. The clonotype originates from a middle-aged man who had recovered from COVID-19. Input material: PBMCs or T cells enriched from blood (not recorded which). The rearrangement links TRBV3-1 (or the pseudogene TRBV3-2) to TRBJ2-3; 9 bases are shared with TRBD2. The CDR3: CASSQDRLAGSTDTQYF. Written as DNA, the CDR3 is TGTGCCAGCAGCCAAGATCGCCTAGCGGGAAGCACAGATACGCAGTATTTT.